The 14 T cell receptor beta chains presented below share a single source sample, sequenced in a study of blood T cell repertoires in COVID-19. This table comes from immunoSEQ multiplex PCR, and its TCRdb copy is limited to in-frame clones, with some not included. The profile shows 40,000 or so clones, roughly 89% of them singletons. Sequencing was done on a sample of peripheral blood. The receptors were sampled from a man in his fifties with active COVID-19.

This chain uses TRBV10-3 with TRBJ2-2, with 12 nucleotides matching TRBD1. CDR3 size: 16 residues. Germline loops: CDR1 ENHRY, CDR2 SYGVKD. V shed 4 bases, J shed 2 bases, and the junction held 2 bases outside the gene matches. In nucleotides, the CDR3 is TGTGCCATCAGTGCCGGGACAGGGGGCAACACCGGGGAGCTGTTTTTT. It encodes CAISAGTGGNTGELFF.

J is TRBJ1-1 and V is TRBV30, with 11 bases identical to TRBD1. J was trimmed by 2 bases and V by 3 bases; bases with no gene match: 2. The CDR3 sequence is 14 residues long. Germline lookup yields CDR1 GTSNPN and CDR2 SVGIG (reference sequence). CDR3 amino acids: CAWRGTGGNTEAFF. CDR3 nucleotides: TGTGCCTGGAGGGGGACAGGGGGTAACACTGAAGCTTTCTTT.

The chain is built from TRBV7-8 and TRBJ2-1; a weak D match, TRBD2 (6 bases). The CDR3 is made up of 12 amino acids. V was cut by 3 bases and J by 10 bases, with 10 bases left in between. Germline V CDR1 and CDR2: SGHVS, FQNEAQ. The CDR3 DNA follows: TGTGCCAGCAGCTTCGGACTATCCGAGCAGTTCTTC. It translates to CASSFGLSEQFF.

The chain employs TRBV11-1 and TRBJ2-7, with a tentative D call TRBD1 (6 bases). This CDR3 is built from 16 residues. Trimming took off 4 bases at V and 6 bases at J, with 22 bases between the two ends. Per germline, CDR1 SGHAT and CDR2 FQDESV (reference sequence). In nucleotides, the CDR3 is TGTGCCAGCAGCTCAAAGACGACAGGTTCCCCATTCGAGCAGTACTTC. Protein: CASSSKTTGSPFEQYF. Full variable domain (missing parts from reference TRBV11-1 and TRBJ2-7): EAEVAQSPRYKITEKSQAVAFWCDPISGHATLYWYRQILGQGPELLVQFQDESVVDDSQLPKDRFSAERLKGVDSTLKIQPAELGDSAMYLCASSSKTTGSPFEQYFGPGTRLTVT.

This chain uses TRBV4-1 with TRBJ1-6, with D uncertain. The germline V gene encodes CDR1 MGHRA and CDR2 YSYEKL. The CDR3 sequence is 17 residues long. The V end was cut by 1 base, the J end by 0 bases, with 10 bases between. The CDR3 DNA reads as TGCGCCAGCAGCCAAGGAGTAACGAGCTCCTATAATTCACCCCTCCACTTT. Translation gives CASSQGVTSSYNSPLHF.

This chain links TRBV12-3 or TRBV12-4 with TRBJ1-1, with D possibly being TRBD1 (6 bases). This CDR3 has 12 residues. The ends were cut back, 3 bases at V and 12 bases at J, with 14 bases in the middle. CDR3 nucleotides: TGTGCCAGCAGTTTTGGTAGACAGGAGTCTTTCTTT. This encodes CASSFGRQESFF.

The chain links TRBV6-2 or TRBV6-3 to TRBJ1-2; 9 nucleotides align to TRBD1. Germline-derived CDR1 and CDR2 are MNHEY and SVGEGT. This CDR3 is built from 16 residues. The ends lost 2 bases at V and 3 bases at J; junction bases unmatched: 7. The CDR3 is CASSYKGQGIDYGYTF. Written as DNA, the CDR3 is TGTGCCAGCAGTTACAAGGGACAGGGTATCGACTATGGCTACACCTTC.

This clone was observed a single time. The chain uses TRBV9 and TRBJ1-1, with 7 bases fitting TRBD1. The CDR3 has 14 residues. The germline V gene has CDR1 SGDLS and CDR2 YYNGEE. The junction had 3 bases not matched to a gene; V was cut back by 3 bases and J by 1 base. The CDR3 coding sequence is TGTGCCAGCAGCGGAGGGGGCGCGAACACTGAAGCTTTCTTT. Encoded protein: CASSGGGANTEAFF.

This rearrangement joins TRBV6-6 to TRBJ1-5; D is possibly TRBD1 (5 bases). Germline V lookup: CDR1 MNHNY, CDR2 SVGAGI (reference sequence). Trimming pared 4 bases from V and 0 bases from J, leaving 10 bases between. The CDR3 runs 15 residues. The CDR3, as DNA: TGTGCCAGCAGTTTGGGGCAGTATAGCAATCAGCCCCAGCATTTT. Protein product: CASSLGQYSNQPQHF.

The CDR3 DNA reads as TGTGCCAGCCCTCAGTGTAGTACAGACTACAATGAGCAGTTCTTC. This gives the protein CASPQCSTDYNEQFF. V usage is TRBV7-3 and J usage is TRBJ2-1; D ambiguous. The germline V gene has CDR1 SGHTA and CDR2 FQGTGA. Trimming shortened V by 8 bases and J by 3 bases, and 17 bases separated the two germline ends. The CDR3 sequence is 15 residues long.

This clone was recorded once. The chain is built from TRBV6-5 and TRBJ1-4; D may be TRBD1 (6 bases). Trimming removed 5 bases from V and 8 bases from J, with 9 bases in between. The germline gives CDR1 MNHEY, CDR2 SVGAGI. CDR3 length: 12 amino acids. CDR3 DNA sequence: TGTGCCAGCAGTCAGGGGTGGGAAAAACTGTTTTTT. This codes for CASSQGWEKLFF.

This chain connects TRBV6-5 to TRBJ2-3; the match to TRBD2 covers 9 bases. CDR3 length: 15 amino acids. Trimming took 6 bases from V and 0 from J; bases not matched to a gene: 4. Looked up from germline, CDR1 is MNHEY and CDR2 is SVGAGI. The CDR3 DNA is TGTGCCAGCAGAAAAAGCGGGGGGAGCACAGATACGCAGTATTTT. The encoded protein is CASRKSGGSTDTQYF.

Comments on this clone: A read error may produce the germline difference seen at one junction end. The chain combines TRBV7-7 with TRBJ1-1; D is possibly TRBD1 (5 bases). The germline V gene has CDR1 SSHAT and CDR2 FNYEAQ (reference sequence). There are 13 residues in the CDR3. Here the CDR3 DNA reads TGTGCTAGCAGTTTACAGGAGAACACTGAAGCTTTCTTT. As protein: CASSLQENTEAFF.

The V gene is TRBV3-1 (or the pseudogene TRBV3-2), the J gene TRBJ2-7; the D is unclear. The V end lost 4 bases, the J end lost 3 bases, and 7 bases lay between the germline ends. The CDR3 has 12 residues. The germline V gene encodes CDR1 LGHDT and CDR2 YNNKEL (reference sequence). The CDR3 loop reads CASSLVSYEQYF. CDR3 coding DNA: TGTGCCAGCAGCCTCGTCAGCTACGAGCAGTACTTC.